The text below deals with one T cell receptor beta chain. This table comes from immunoSEQ multiplex PCR, and its TCRdb copy is limited to in-frame clones, with some not included. The data show millions of clones, with about 95% seen just once and about 1.1% held by the top ten. Germline CDR1 and CDR2: MDHEN and SYDVKM. V was pared by 5 bases and J by 1 base, with 11 bases between. The CDR3 spans 14 residues. Cells designated naive CD8 were CD45RO-negative and were positively selected for CCR7, with terminally differentiated effector memory CD45RA+ cells excluded. This sample is part of a study of shared clonotypes between healthy human individuals.

The sample comprised naive CD8+ T cells sorted from blood. The clonotype was recovered from a man between 18 and 29 years old in good health. This sequence joins TRBV28 and TRBJ2-5; perhaps TRBD1 as D (6 bases). The CDR3 bases are TGTGCCAGCAGTCCTGACAGGTCCCAAGAGACCCAGTACTTC. Translation: CASSPDRSQETQYF.